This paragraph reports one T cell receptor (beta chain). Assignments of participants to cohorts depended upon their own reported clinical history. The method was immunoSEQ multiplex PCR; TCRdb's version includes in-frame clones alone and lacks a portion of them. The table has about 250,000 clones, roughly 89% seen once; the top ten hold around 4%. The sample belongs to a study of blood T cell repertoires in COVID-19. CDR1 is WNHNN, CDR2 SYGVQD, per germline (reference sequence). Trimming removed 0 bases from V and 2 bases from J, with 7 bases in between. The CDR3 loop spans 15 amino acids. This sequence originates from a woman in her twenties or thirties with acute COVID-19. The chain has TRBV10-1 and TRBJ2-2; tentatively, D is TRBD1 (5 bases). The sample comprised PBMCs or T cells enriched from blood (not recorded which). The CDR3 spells CASSESQGNTGELFF. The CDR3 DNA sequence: TGCGCCAGCAGTGAGTCGCAGGGAAACACCGGGGAGCTGTTTTTT.